These 25 T cell receptor beta chains were all obtained from the same sample, sequenced in a study of CD8+ T cells in alopecia areata. Extracted RNA was reverse transcribed, and the resulting cDNA served as sequencing template. Clones were sequenced by immunoSEQ multiplex PCR, and TCRdb holds only the in-frame ones, with some missing. The table includes about 64,000 clones, about 40% detected once. The sample comprised NKG2D-low CD8+ T cells sorted from blood. Receptors originate from a human donor with alopecia areata.

This clone was picked up a small number of times. V usage is TRBV7-9 and J usage is TRBJ2-1; D is ambiguous. V was cut by 8 bases and J by 9 bases, with 14 bases left in between. Germline-derived CDR1 and CDR2 are SEHNR and FQNEAQ (reference sequence). This CDR3 contains 12 residues. The CDR3: CASGRASGEQFF. CDR3 coding DNA: TGTGCCAGCGGTCGAGCGAGTGGTGAGCAGTTCTTC.

The chain joins TRBV29-1 to TRBJ2-7, with D possibly TRBD2 on 5 matching bases. Trimming removed 3 bases from V and 6 bases from J, with 15 bases in between. The CDR3 is 13 amino acids. Germline values: CDR1 SQVTM, CDR2 ANQGSEA. CDR3 nucleotides: TGCAGCGTTGAGTCCGGGAAGGGCGGCGAGCAGTACTTC. Translating it yields CSVESGKGGEQYF.

This chain uses TRBV19 with TRBJ2-7; no clear D. V dropped 0 bases and J dropped 5 bases, with 8 bases sitting between them. The CDR3 contains 13 residues. CDR1 is LNHDA and CDR2 is SQIVND in the germline V gene (reference sequence). Here the CDR3 DNA reads TGTGCCAGTAGTATAGATGGGCTCCACGAGCAGTACTTC. Protein: CASSIDGLHEQYF.

This clone was seen once. The chain joins TRBV4-1 to TRBJ2-5; TRBD1 agrees at 9 bases. The CDR3 loop spans 13 amino acids. Germline lookup yields CDR1 MGHRA and CDR2 YSYEKL. Germline trimming cut 4 bases from V and 5 bases from J; bases unmatched to any gene: 2. The DNA for the CDR3 is TGCGCCAGCAGCCCTGGACAGGGGGAGACCCAGTACTTC. Translating gives CASSPGQGETQYF.

In this sample, this clone turned up a few times. The J gene is TRBJ2-1, the V gene TRBV2; TRBD2 matches at 8 bases. This CDR3 has 13 amino acids. The V and J ends lost 8 bases and 4 bases, in that order; junction bases with no gene match: 4. The germline gives CDR1 SNHLY, CDR2 FYNNEI. CDR3 residues: CASQRGSYNEQFF. The CDR3 DNA reads TGTGCCAGCCAGCGGGGGAGTTACAATGAGCAGTTCTTC. Based on the CDR3 plus reference TRBV2 and TRBJ2-1, the full variable domain is EPEVTQTPSHQVTQMGQEVILRCVPISNHLYFYWYRQILGQKVEFLVSFYNNEISEKSEIFDDQFSVERPDGSNFTLKIRSTKLEDSAMYFCASQRGSYNEQFFGPGTRLTVL.

Only a few counts were recorded for this clone. The rearrangement joins TRBV28 to TRBJ2-5, with 15 bases fitting TRBD2. Losses at the gene ends were 7 bases for V and 5 bases for J; bases not matched to a gene: 5. Germline values: CDR1 MDHEN, CDR2 SYDVKM. CDR3 length: 15 residues. In DNA, the CDR3 is TGTGCCAGCACCGGGACTAGCGGGAGGCAGGAGACCCAGTACTTC. Protein product: CASTGTSGRQETQYF.

A few counts support this clone. The chain carries TRBV29-1 and TRBJ2-5; 10 bases fit TRBD1. Germline CDR1 is SQVTM and CDR2 is ANQGSEA. V shed 0 bases and J 4 bases; nucleotides not matched to a gene: 8. The CDR3 sequence is 16 residues long. CDR3 amino acids: CSVEDLETGGGETQYF. For the CDR3, the DNA is TGCAGCGTTGAAGATTTGGAGACAGGGGGCGGAGAGACCCAGTACTTC.

CDR3 sequence (DNA): TGTGCCAGCCTCAACTCTTCAAGGGGGAACATTCAGTACTTC. Translating it yields CASLNSSRGNIQYF. The rearrangement links TRBV7-9 to TRBJ2-4; tentative D call: TRBD1 (6 bases). Trimming cost V 8 bases and J 7 bases, with 18 bases left between them. Germline V gene lookup returns CDR1 SEHNR and CDR2 FQNEAQ (reference sequence). The CDR3 is 14 residues long. The full variable domain, its missing parts supplied by reference TRBV7-9 and TRBJ2-4, is DTGVSQNPRHKITKRGQNVTFRCDPISEHNRLYWYRQTLGQGPEFLTYFQNEAQLEKSRLLSDRFSAERPKGSFSTLEIQRTEQGDSAMYLCASLNSSRGNIQYFGAGTRLSVL.

The V gene is TRBV27, the J gene TRBJ2-7, with TRBD1 matching over 8 bases. This CDR3 contains 13 residues. Germline CDR1 MNHEY, CDR2 SMNVEV (reference sequence). Trimming removed 5 bases from V and 2 bases from J; junction bases left unmatched: 2. CDR3 protein: CASSDRGTYEQYF. The CDR3 DNA reads as TGTGCCAGCAGTGACAGGGGCACCTACGAGCAGTACTTC.

A word on this clone: The junction differs from germline at one of its ends, possibly a read error. The chain recombines TRBV19 with TRBJ1-2; 9 bases match TRBD1. CDR3 length: 13 residues. Germline assignment: CDR1 LNHDA and CDR2 SQIVND (reference sequence). Here the CDR3 reads CASNIGQGNGYTF. The CDR3 DNA reads TGTGCCAGTAATATAGGACAGGGGAATGGCTACACCTTC.

This clone has a handful of counts. This chain joins TRBV19 and TRBJ2-7; TRBD1 agrees at 7 bases. The CDR3 contains 12 residues. From germline, CDR1 is LNHDA and CDR2 SQIVND (reference sequence). The ends lost 6 bases at V and 5 bases at J; junction bases unmatched: 4. DNA for the CDR3: TGTGCCAGTAGCCTGACAGGGAACGAGCAGTACTTC. Its translation: CASSLTGNEQYF.

This clone has only a few counts. The V gene is TRBV7-2, the J gene TRBJ2-7; 8 nucleotides match TRBD2. This CDR3 has 15 residues. Germline trimming cut 5 bases from V and 2 bases from J; bases unmatched to any gene: 8. Germline lookup yields CDR1 SGHTA and CDR2 FQGNSA. The CDR3 DNA follows: TGTGCCAGCAGCCGGACCCGCGGGGGGACCTACGAGCAGTACTTC. Amino acids: CASSRTRGGTYEQYF.

The genes are TRBV7-2 and TRBJ2-5; 7 positions agree with TRBD1. The V gene end was trimmed by 5 bases and the J gene end by 0 bases; junction bases not matched to a gene: 9. Germline V CDR1 and CDR2: SGHTA, FQGNSA. The length of the CDR3 is 16 residues. CDR3 loop: CASSAVGTAYQETQYF. The DNA of the CDR3 is TGTGCCAGCAGCGCCGTCGGGACAGCGTACCAAGAGACCCAGTACTTC.

The V and J genes are TRBV13 and TRBJ2-3; D is possibly TRBD1 or TRBD2 (5 bases each). The CDR3 covers 14 residues. Between the trimmed V and J ends, which lost 5 bases and 4 bases, there was a span of 13 bases. Germline V gene lookup returns CDR1 PRHDT and CDR2 FYEKMQ (reference sequence). CDR3 sequence: CASSHRTGADTQYF. CDR3 nucleotides: TGTGCCAGCAGCCACAGGACCGGGGCAGATACGCAGTATTTT. The whole variable domain, remainder taken from reference TRBV13 and TRBJ2-3, is AAGVIQSPRHLIKEKRETATLKCYPIPRHDTVYWYQQGPGQDPQFLISFYEKMQSDKGSIPDRFSAQQFSDYHSELNMSSLELGDSALYFCASSHRTGADTQYFGPGTRLTVL.

This clone came up a few times. The genes are TRBV7-9 and TRBJ2-1; maybe TRBD2 (6 bases). CDR3 length: 14 amino acids. V lost 0 bases and J lost 7, with 10 bases in between. Germline lookup yields CDR1 SEHNR and CDR2 FQNEAQ (reference sequence). CDR3 loop: CASSLAGRGNEQFF. In DNA form, the CDR3 reads TGTGCCAGCAGCTTAGCTGGGCGGGGAAATGAGCAGTTCTTC.

V and J are TRBV5-4 and TRBJ2-1; D gene ambiguous. Germline CDR1 and CDR2: SGHNT and YYREEE (reference sequence). Trimming shortened V by 3 bases and J by 6 bases, and 7 bases separated the two germline ends. The length of the CDR3 is 12 residues. CDR3: CASSWSPNEQFF. DNA of the CDR3: TGTGCCAGCAGCTGGTCCCCCAATGAGCAGTTCTTC.

This clone was counted between two and nine times. The chain uses TRBV9 and TRBJ2-7, with 7 bases matching TRBD1. The CDR3 is 13 residues long. J gave up 4 bases and V 2 bases, and 3 bases lay outside the gene matches. The germline V gene encodes CDR1 SGDLS and CDR2 YYNGEE. Written as DNA, the CDR3 is TGTGCCAGCAGCGTGGGACAGAGATACGAGCAGTACTTC. It yields the protein CASSVGQRYEQYF.

This clone was recorded a few times. CDR3 bases: TGCAGCGTTGATGAAGGGGTGCGATTCGGTGGCTACACCTTC. Encoded protein: CSVDEGVRFGGYTF. J is TRBJ1-2 and V is TRBV29-1; tentatively, D is TRBD1 (5 bases). V was pared by 3 bases and J by 7 bases, with 18 bases between. CDR1 SQVTM and CDR2 ANQGSEA come from the germline V gene. This CDR3 contains 14 residues.

V is TRBV19 and J is TRBJ1-4; a weak D match, TRBD1 (5 bases). CDR3 length: 17 residues. Trimming left V 5 bases short and J 0 bases short, with 16 bases between. CDR1 is LNHDA and CDR2 is SQIVND in the germline V gene (reference sequence). The CDR3 is CASSVDRPYATNEKLFF. CDR3 DNA sequence: TGTGCCAGTAGTGTCGACAGACCCTATGCAACTAATGAAAAACTGTTTTTT.

The table lists this clone with a few counts. The chain has TRBV7-9 and TRBJ1-6, with D uncertain. Deletions cut 3 bases from V and 9 bases from J, with 12 bases between. Germline CDR1 and CDR2: SEHNR and FQNEAQ (reference sequence). The CDR3 is 14 amino acids. The CDR3 is CASSFQAAGSPLHF. DNA of the CDR3: TGTGCCAGCAGCTTTCAGGCCGCCGGTTCACCCCTCCACTTT. The whole variable domain, remainder taken from reference TRBV7-9 and TRBJ1-6, is DTGVSQNPRHKITKRGQNVTFRCDPISEHNRLYWYRQTLGQGPEFLTYFQNEAQLEKSRLLSDRFSAERPKGSFSTLEIQRTEQGDSAMYLCASSFQAAGSPLHFGNGTRLTVT.

This clone ranks as large. The J gene is TRBJ1-6, the V gene TRBV7-9; 7 bases map to TRBD1. Unmatched junction bases numbered 21, after V lost 6 bases and J lost 10 bases. This CDR3 comprises 18 residues. Germline V gene sequence: CDR1 SEHNR, CDR2 FQNEAQ (reference sequence). This CDR3 is CASSSHTGEGGLGSPLHF. CDR3 in DNA: TGTGCCAGCAGTTCCCATACAGGGGAAGGCGGTTTGGGGTCACCCCTCCACTTT. The whole variable domain, filled in from reference TRBV7-9 and TRBJ1-6, reads DTGVSQNPRHKITKRGQNVTFRCDPISEHNRLYWYRQTLGQGPEFLTYFQNEAQLEKSRLLSDRFSAERPKGSFSTLEIQRTEQGDSAMYLCASSSHTGEGGLGSPLHFGNGTRLTVT.

This clone was observed a handful of times. The chain joins TRBV19 to TRBJ2-7; a possible D gene is TRBD2 (5 bases). CDR1 and CDR2 from the germline V gene are LNHDA and SQIVND (reference sequence). The ends were cut back, 7 bases at V and 5 bases at J, with 18 bases in the middle. The CDR3 totals 14 residues. The CDR3 DNA follows: TGTGCCAGTACCGGGGAGTCGGGGAAGGACGAGCAGTACTTC. The encoded protein is CASTGESGKDEQYF.

This sequence joins TRBV29-1 and TRBJ1-4; the D is unclear. The CDR3 is made up of 10 amino acids. V lost 6 bases to trimming and J lost 4 bases, with 3 bases between them. Germline V gives CDR1 SQVTM, CDR2 ANQGSEA. The CDR3 DNA reads TGCAGCGTCTATAATGAAAAACTGTTTTTT. Protein sequence: CSVYNEKLFF.

This clone was counted between two and nine times. V is TRBV7-8 and J is TRBJ1-1; maybe TRBD1 (6 bases). CDR1 and CDR2 (germline): SGHVS, FQNEAQ. Trimming took 5 bases from V and 6 from J, leaving 13 bases between them. The CDR3 is 13 residues long. CDR3 loop: CASSGRTVPEAFF. The CDR3 DNA is TGTGCCAGCAGCGGGAGGACAGTCCCTGAAGCTTTCTTT.

V is TRBV2 and J is TRBJ2-7; D gene ambiguous. The V gene's germline CDR1 is SNHLY and CDR2 FYNNEI. With 3 bases removed from V and 2 bases from J, the gap between germline ends came to 11 bases. The CDR3 has 14 residues. The CDR3 DNA sequence: TGTGCCAGCAGTGAGCTCGGGTTTACCTACGAGCAGTACTTC. It translates to CASSELGFTYEQYF.